The 17 T cell receptor beta chains below all came from one sample that was sequenced in a study of blood T cell repertoires in COVID-19. Profiling relied on immunoSEQ multiplex PCR, and the TCRdb table lists in-frame clones only, not all of them. Of under 550,000 clones listed, roughly 89% are singletons. Sequenced material: peripheral blood. These receptors all stem from a young man with COVID-19, enrolled during active disease.

This chain connects TRBV4-1 to TRBJ2-2; no definite D call. Germline values: CDR1 MGHRA, CDR2 YSYEKL. V was shortened by 1 base and J by 7 bases, with 4 bases between the two germline ends. This CDR3 has 12 residues. CDR3 sequence (DNA): TGCGCCAGCAGCCAAGTAGTCGGGGAGCTGTTTTTT. As protein: CASSQVVGELFF.

In regard to this clone: Other nucleotide sequences in the sample specify the same CDR3. The rearrangement links TRBV7-9 to TRBJ2-7; 7 bases align to TRBD1. The V gene end was trimmed by 4 bases and the J gene end by 3 bases; junction bases not matched to a gene: 6. The CDR3 length is 14 residues. Looked up from germline, CDR1 is SEHNR and CDR2 is FQNEAQ (reference sequence). The CDR3 here is CASSSRQGSYEQYF. As DNA, the CDR3 is TGTGCCAGCAGCTCTAGACAGGGTAGCTACGAGCAGTACTTC. The full variable domain, rest sourced from reference TRBV7-9 and TRBJ2-7, is DTGVSQNPRHKITKRGQNVTFRCDPISEHNRLYWYRQTLGQGPEFLTYFQNEAQLEKSRLLSDRFSAERPKGSFSTLEIQRTEQGDSAMYLCASSSRQGSYEQYFGPGTRLTVT.

The V call is TRBV2, the J call TRBJ1-5; D remains unclear. From germline, CDR1 is SNHLY and CDR2 FYNNEI. The CDR3 is made up of 15 amino acids. V lost 5 bases and J lost 5, with 16 bases in between. The CDR3 region has the DNA TGTGCCAGCAGTCAGCGGGGTTCAAGAGATCAGCCCCAGCATTTT. It yields the protein CASSQRGSRDQPQHF.

The chain links TRBV19 to TRBJ2-1, with TRBD2 as a possible D gene (6 bases). This CDR3 has 14 residues. The ends were cut back, 5 bases at V and 3 bases at J, with 11 bases in the middle. Germline CDR1 and CDR2: LNHDA and SQIVND (reference sequence). DNA for the CDR3: TGTGCCAGTAGTGGTAGCGGTTACTACAATGAGCAGTTCTTC. Protein product: CASSGSGYYNEQFF.

The chain combines TRBV24-1 with TRBJ2-3; D is perhaps TRBD1 (6 bases). Trimming took 4 bases from V and 1 from J, leaving 11 bases between them. The CDR3 is 15 amino acids. CDR1 is KGHDR and CDR2 is SFDVKD in the germline V gene. CDR3 coding DNA: TGTGCCACCAGTGACACCCGGACAGGCACAGATACGCAGTATTTT. Protein: CATSDTRTGTDTQYF.

The chain has TRBV24-1 and TRBJ2-1; the D gene is possibly TRBD1 (6 bases). The V and J ends lost 4 bases and 5 bases respectively, with 11 bases between them. Germline CDR1 and CDR2: KGHDR and SFDVKD. The CDR3 consists of 14 residues. The CDR3 reads CATSEDGTNNEQFF. The CDR3 DNA reads as TGTGCCACCAGTGAGGACGGGACAAACAATGAGCAGTTCTTC.

This chain joins TRBV5-1 and TRBJ2-3; the D is unclear. The CDR3 contains 14 residues. With 2 bases removed from V and 2 bases from J, the gap between germline ends came to 9 bases. Germline lookup yields CDR1 SGHRS and CDR2 YFSETQ. CDR3 nucleotides: TGCGCCAGCAGCTTCACTGATACCACAGATACGCAGTATTTT. Its protein product is CASSFTDTTDTQYF.

The chain employs TRBV2 and TRBJ1-2; 10 bases fit TRBD1. Per the germline V gene, CDR1 is SNHLY and CDR2 is FYNNEI. The CDR3 length is 14 residues. Trimming at V came to 6 bases and at J to 6 bases, leaving 7 bases not matched to a gene. This chain's CDR3 is CASSRPGQGHGYTF. CDR3 coding DNA: TGTGCCAGCAGCCGACCGGGACAGGGGCATGGCTACACCTTC.

V and J are TRBV18 and TRBJ2-2, with 12 nucleotides matching TRBD1. The germline V gene has CDR1 KGHSH and CDR2 LQKENI. The CDR3 is 16 amino acids. J lost 6 bases, V lost 3 bases, and 5 bases had no gene match. CDR3 bases: TGTGCCAGCTCACCCCCCGGGACAGGGGGCTCCGGGGAGCTGTTTTTT. Its translation: CASSPPGTGGSGELFF.

The chain uses TRBV7-9 and TRBJ1-5; D possibly corresponds to TRBD1 (5 bases). The CDR3 loop spans 13 amino acids. Trimming removed 1 base from V and 5 bases from J, with 6 bases in between. Germline V gives CDR1 SEHNR, CDR2 FQNEAQ (reference sequence). The CDR3 region is CASSLGQYQPQHF. CDR3 sequence (DNA): TGTGCCAGCAGCTTAGGACAGTATCAGCCCCAGCATTTT.

This sequence joins TRBV3-1 (or the pseudogene TRBV3-2) and TRBJ2-2; D may be TRBD2 (6 bases). Trimming shortened V by 3 bases and J by 7 bases, and 15 bases separated the two germline ends. In germline, CDR1 is LGHDT, CDR2 YNNKEL (reference sequence). The CDR3 totals 15 residues. The chain's CDR3 is CASSHLAQVNGELFF. For the CDR3, the DNA is TGTGCCAGCAGCCATCTAGCGCAGGTGAACGGGGAGCTGTTTTTT.

In nucleotides, the CDR3 is TGCGCCAGCAGTGAGTCCGAGGGTCTGAGCACAGATACGCAGTATTTT. It codes for CASSESEGLSTDTQYF. The J gene is TRBJ2-3, the V gene TRBV10-1; TRBD2 might be the D (5 bases). This CDR3 is built from 16 residues. Germline V gene sequence: CDR1 WNHNN, CDR2 SYGVQD (reference sequence). The V gene lost 0 bases and the J gene lost 0 bases, with 10 bases spanning the gap.

The chain carries TRBV5-1 and TRBJ1-2; D gene unclear. The length of the CDR3 is 15 residues. V lost 1 base to trimming and J lost 0 bases, with 10 bases between them. Germline V gene data show CDR1 as SGHRS and CDR2 as YFSETQ. The CDR3 DNA sequence: TGCGCCAGCAGCTTGTATTCCGGAGCTAACTATGGCTACACCTTC. Residues: CASSLYSGANYGYTF.

The DNA for the CDR3 is TGTGCCAGCAGTGAAGACACTCCTAGAGCTTTCTTT. This encodes CASSEDTPRAFF. The chain links TRBV2 to TRBJ1-1; D is unclear. Per the germline V gene, CDR1 is SNHLY and CDR2 is FYNNEI. The CDR3 covers 12 residues. The V gene lost 1 base and the J gene lost 10 bases, with 10 bases spanning the gap.

CDR3: CASSQDQDRVDQPQHF. Written as DNA, the CDR3 is TGTGCCAGCAGCCAAGATCAGGACAGGGTAGATCAGCCCCAGCATTTT. The V and J genes are TRBV4-2 and TRBJ1-5; 8 bases fit TRBD1. This CDR3 has 16 residues. J was trimmed by 5 bases and V by 0 bases; bases with no gene match: 6. Germline lookup yields CDR1 LGHNA and CDR2 YNFKEQ.

V gene TRBV5-1 combines with J gene TRBJ1-1; weak D call: TRBD1 (5 bases). CDR3 size: 15 residues. V gave up 5 bases and J gave up 3 bases, with 17 bases separating them. Germline V gene data show CDR1 as SGHRS and CDR2 as YFSETQ. Here the CDR3 DNA reads TGCGCCAGCAGGGAGGGGTGGTATTCGGACACTGAAGCTTTCTTT. Its protein product is CASREGWYSDTEAFF.

The chain has TRBV5-1 and TRBJ2-3; 9 bases align to TRBD1. V lost 4 bases and J lost 1; bases outside the gene matches: 7. The CDR3 totals 16 residues. From germline, CDR1 is SGHRS and CDR2 YFSETQ. CDR3 nucleotide sequence: TGCGCCAGCAGCCCTCGTACAGGGGGCGGCACAGATACGCAGTATTTT. Encoded protein: CASSPRTGGGTDTQYF.